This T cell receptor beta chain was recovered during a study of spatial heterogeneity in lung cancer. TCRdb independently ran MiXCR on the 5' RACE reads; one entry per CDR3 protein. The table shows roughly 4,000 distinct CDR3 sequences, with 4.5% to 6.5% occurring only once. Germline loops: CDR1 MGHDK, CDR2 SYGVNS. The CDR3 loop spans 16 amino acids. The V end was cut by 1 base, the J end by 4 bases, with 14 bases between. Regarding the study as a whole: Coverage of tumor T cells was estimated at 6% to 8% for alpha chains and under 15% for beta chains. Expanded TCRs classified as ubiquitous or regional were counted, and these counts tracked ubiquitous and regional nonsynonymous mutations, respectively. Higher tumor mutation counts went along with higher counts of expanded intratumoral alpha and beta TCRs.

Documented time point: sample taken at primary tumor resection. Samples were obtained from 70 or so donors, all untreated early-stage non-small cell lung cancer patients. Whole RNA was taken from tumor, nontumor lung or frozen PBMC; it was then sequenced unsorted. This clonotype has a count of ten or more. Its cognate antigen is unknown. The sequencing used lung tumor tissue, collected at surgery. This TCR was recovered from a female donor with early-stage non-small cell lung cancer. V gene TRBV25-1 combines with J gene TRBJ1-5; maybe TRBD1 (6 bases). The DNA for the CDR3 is TGTGCCAGCAGTGAATTTGAACGACAGGAGAATCAGCCCCAGCATTTT. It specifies CASSEFERQENQPQHF.